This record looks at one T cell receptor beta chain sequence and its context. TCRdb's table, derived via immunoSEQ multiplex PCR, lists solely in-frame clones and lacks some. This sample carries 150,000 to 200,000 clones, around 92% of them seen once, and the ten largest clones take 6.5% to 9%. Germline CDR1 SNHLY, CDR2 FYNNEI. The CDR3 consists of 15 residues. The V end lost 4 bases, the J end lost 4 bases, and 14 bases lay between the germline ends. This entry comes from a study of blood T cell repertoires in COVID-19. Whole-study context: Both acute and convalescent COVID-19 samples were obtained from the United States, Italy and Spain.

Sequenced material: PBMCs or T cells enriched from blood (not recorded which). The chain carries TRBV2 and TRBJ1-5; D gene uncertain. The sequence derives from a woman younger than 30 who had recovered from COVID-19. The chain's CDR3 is CASSVERDRNQPQHF. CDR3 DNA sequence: TGTGCCAGCAGTGTTGAGAGGGATAGGAATCAGCCCCAGCATTTT. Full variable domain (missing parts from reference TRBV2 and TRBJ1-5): EPEVTQTPSHQVTQMGQEVILRCVPISNHLYFYWYRQILGQKVEFLVSFYNNEISEKSEIFDDQFSVERPDGSNFTLKIRSTKLEDSAMYFCASSVERDRNQPQHFGDGTRLSIL.